The clone carrying this T cell receptor (beta chain) was counted ten times or more. As yet, its antigen is unknown. The data are from a study of blood T cells in healthy people across ages. Trimming removed 4 bases from V and 4 bases from J, with 13 bases in between. Germline-derived CDR1 and CDR2 are SGHRS and YFSETQ. This CDR3 has 14 residues. Study results and caveats: PBMCs went unsorted, and a conclusive naive versus antigen-experienced comparison was therefore prevented. Expanded clonotype shifts may have been confounded, as the donors had an unknown CMV status. One million T cells yielded diversity estimates that were considered underestimates.

PCR was performed a second time for about 6 to 12 cycles using a sample-barcoded 5' primer and a J-beta primer mix. Each cDNA molecule carried a tag from a template-switch adaptor that contained 12 random nucleotides. TCRdb re-called the 5' RACE reads through MiXCR, storing one row per CDR3 protein. The data hold about 1.7 million distinct CDR3 sequences, with under 30% observed a single time. The chain has TRBV5-1 and TRBJ2-3, with D possibly being TRBD1 (5 bases). The specimen sequenced was blood. This TCR came from a woman aged 25 to 39 in good health. Here the CDR3 reads CASSTRQRADTQYF. Here the CDR3 DNA reads TGCGCCAGCAGCACGAGACAGAGAGCAGATACGCAGTATTTT.